One and the same sample provided the 17 T cell receptor beta chains below, sequenced in a study of blood T cells in healthy people across ages. It was with a sample-barcoded 5' primer and a J-beta primer mix that a second PCR of about 7 to 12 cycles was run. TCRdb re-called the 5' RACE reads through MiXCR, storing one row per CDR3 protein. This table holds some 800,000 distinct CDR3 sequences, roughly 44% found once. Sequences were obtained from blood. The receptors were gathered from a man aged 60 to 69 in good health.

This clonotype was found a few times. The chain carries TRBV6-2 or TRBV6-3 and TRBJ2-7; a possible D gene is TRBD2 (7 bases). V dropped 6 bases and J dropped 5 bases, with 17 bases sitting between them. The CDR3 covers 14 residues. Germline lookup yields CDR1 MNHEY and CDR2 SVGEGT. The CDR3 sequence: CASRQGTGTNEQYF. CDR3 sequence (DNA): TGTGCCAGCAGACAGGGAACCGGGACTAACGAGCAGTACTTC.

This chain links TRBV5-4 with TRBJ1-1, with D perhaps TRBD1 (5 bases). Germline assignment: CDR1 SGHNT and CDR2 YYREEE (reference sequence). The CDR3 is made up of 14 amino acids. The V gene lost 0 bases and the J gene lost 6 bases, with 12 bases spanning the gap. CDR3 DNA sequence: TGTGCCAGCAGCTTGGCAAGTCGGGGGTCTGAAGCTTTCTTT. It specifies CASSLASRGSEAFF.

The CDR3 loop reads CASSKKSGDKNIQYF. CDR3 in DNA: TGTGCCAGCAGCAAAAAGTCGGGGGACAAAAACATTCAGTACTTC. The chain combines TRBV21-1 with TRBJ2-4; the listed D gene, TRBD1, was not tested against the DNA. TRBV21-1 is a pseudogene segment. CDR3 size: 15 residues.

The genes are TRBV20-1 and TRBJ2-5; TRBD1 is a possible D gene (6 bases). Germline lookup yields CDR1 DFQATT and CDR2 SNEGSKA (reference sequence). The length of the CDR3 is 13 residues. The CDR3 sequence is CSPLRTAQETQYF. CDR3 bases: TGCAGCCCCCTGCGGACAGCCCAAGAGACCCAGTACTTC.

This clonotype was seen many times. V is TRBV20-1 and J is TRBJ2-3, with a weak D call TRBD2 (5 bases). With 7 bases removed from V and 4 bases from J, the gap between germline ends came to 21 bases. Germline assignment: CDR1 DFQATT and CDR2 SNEGSKA (reference sequence). CDR3 size: 15 residues. The CDR3 DNA follows: TGCAGTGGCCGGTCGTCCGGGGTAGACGCAGATACGCAGTATTTT. Its translation is CSGRSSGVDADTQYF.

This chain uses TRBV4-3 with TRBJ2-2; a weak D match, TRBD1 (5 bases). Germline CDR1 is LGHNA and CDR2 is YSLEER. The CDR3 has 15 residues. V lost 0 bases and J lost 3, with 8 bases in between. For the CDR3, the DNA is TGCGCCAGCAGCCAAGAGAAGGGGTACACCGGGGAGCTGTTTTTT. The encoded protein is CASSQEKGYTGELFF.

This rearrangement joins TRBV5-1 to TRBJ2-3; 8 nucleotides agree with TRBD2. CDR1 is SGHRS, CDR2 YFSETQ, per germline. The V gene end was trimmed by 4 bases and the J gene end by 7 bases; junction bases not matched to a gene: 11. The CDR3 sequence is 15 residues long. The CDR3, as DNA: TGCGCCAGCAGCACTAGCGGAGGTCTCGCGTATACGCAGTATTTT. It translates to CASSTSGGLAYTQYF. Variable domain in full (rest from reference TRBV5-1 and TRBJ2-3): KAGVTQTPRYLIKTRGQQVTLSCSPISGHRSVSWYQQTPGQGLQFLFEYFSETQRNKGNFPGRFSGRQFSNSRSEMNVSTLELGDSALYLCASSTSGGLAYTQYFGPGTRLTVL.

The table lists this clonotype with a few counts. This sequence joins TRBV9 and TRBJ1-1; D remains unclear. CDR3 length: 15 amino acids. V was clipped by 4 bases and J by 5 bases, with 18 bases between them. Per germline, CDR1 SGDLS and CDR2 YYNGEE. In DNA form, the CDR3 reads TGTGCCAGCAGCCCAGGCCCGGGAGAAGGGACTGAAGCTTTCTTT. This codes for CASSPGPGEGTEAFF.

The V and J genes are TRBV7-2 and TRBJ2-3, with TRBD2 matching over 10 bases. CDR1 is SGHTA, CDR2 FQGNSA, per germline. V lost 3 bases, J lost 5 bases, and 8 bases stayed unmatched. CDR3 length equals 16 residues. The chain's CDR3 is CASSLGAGGHLDTQYF. CDR3 nucleotide sequence: TGTGCCAGCAGCTTGGGAGCGGGGGGGCATTTAGATACGCAGTATTTT.

The V gene is TRBV28, the J gene TRBJ1-2, with D maybe TRBD1 (6 bases). V lost 10 bases and J 6 bases, leaving 21 bases between the germline ends. This CDR3 comprises 14 residues. CDR1 is MDHEN, CDR2 SYDVKM, per germline. The CDR3 DNA reads TGTGCCATAAATTCCAGGGGAATTGTGGATGGCTACACCTTC. The encoded protein is CAINSRGIVDGYTF.

V gene TRBV27 combines with J gene TRBJ2-5; D is uncertain. From germline, CDR1 is MNHEY and CDR2 SMNVEV (reference sequence). With 6 bases removed from V and 0 bases from J, the gap between germline ends came to 11 bases. The CDR3 length is 14 residues. CDR3 nucleotide sequence: TGTGCCAGCAGCCCGACCCATAACCAAGAGACCCAGTACTTC. This encodes CASSPTHNQETQYF.

The chain has TRBV7-2 and TRBJ2-4, with 10 bases identical to TRBD2. V was pared by 2 bases and J by 5 bases, with 6 bases of the junction left unmatched. The germline V gene encodes CDR1 SGHTA and CDR2 FQGNSA. This CDR3 has 16 residues. CDR3 coding DNA: TGTGCCAGCAGCTTAACCGCTAGCGGGGGACAAAACATTCAGTACTTC. Encoded protein: CASSLTASGGQNIQYF.

This clonotype has a handful of counts. The chain recombines TRBV7-2 with TRBJ2-3; D not resolved. Germline assignment: CDR1 SGHTA and CDR2 FQGNSA. The CDR3 extends over 13 amino acids. V was cut by 2 bases and J by 6 bases, with 9 bases left in between. The CDR3 DNA follows: TGTGCCAGCAGCTTAATTTTCCGGGATACGCAGTATTTT. It codes for CASSLIFRDTQYF.

The chain has TRBV28 and TRBJ2-7; no reliable D call. Per germline, CDR1 MDHEN and CDR2 SYDVKM. Trimming stripped 11 bases from V and 2 bases from J, with 13 bases between. This CDR3 region has 12 residues. In DNA form, the CDR3 reads TGTGCCGCCGCCCGACCGACCTACGAGCAGTACTTC. Translation: CAAARPTYEQYF.

The table lists this clonotype with a few counts. The rearrangement joins TRBV15 to TRBJ2-5; 8 bases are a match to TRBD1. In germline, CDR1 is LNHNV, CDR2 YYDKDF (reference sequence). The ends lost 1 base at V and 4 bases at J; junction bases unmatched: 11. This CDR3 contains 17 residues. The CDR3 DNA is TGTGCCACCAGCAGAGCTCCCGGACAGGGAGGTGGAGAGACCCAGTACTTC. Translation: CATSRAPGQGGGETQYF.

A few counts support this clonotype. The chain has TRBV7-2 and TRBJ2-3; 12 bases are a match to TRBD2. J lost 7 bases, V lost 6 bases, and 8 bases had no gene match. The CDR3 consists of 15 residues. Germline CDR1 is SGHTA and CDR2 is FQGNSA. CDR3 DNA sequence: TGTGCCAGCAGGGAACTAGCGGGGGGCCCCTATACGCAGTATTTT. It codes for CASRELAGGPYTQYF.

This chain links TRBV30 with TRBJ2-4; D not certain. Germline V gene sequence: CDR1 GTSNPN, CDR2 SVGIG (reference sequence). Trimming cost V 1 base and J 13 bases, with 14 bases left between them. The length of the CDR3 is 12 residues. The CDR3 region has the DNA TGTGCCTGGAGTGGGGCAGAACGAGAGCAGTACTTC. Protein sequence: CAWSGAEREQYF.